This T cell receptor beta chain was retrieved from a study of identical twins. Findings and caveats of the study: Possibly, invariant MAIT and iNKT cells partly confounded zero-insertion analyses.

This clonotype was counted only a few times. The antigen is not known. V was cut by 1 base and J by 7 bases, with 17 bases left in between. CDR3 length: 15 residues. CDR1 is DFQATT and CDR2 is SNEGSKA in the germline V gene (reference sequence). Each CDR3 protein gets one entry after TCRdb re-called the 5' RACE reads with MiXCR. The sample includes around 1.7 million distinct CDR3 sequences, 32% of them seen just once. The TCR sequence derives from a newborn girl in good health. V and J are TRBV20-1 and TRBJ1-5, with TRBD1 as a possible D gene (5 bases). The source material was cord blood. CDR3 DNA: TGCAGTGCTAGAGCCCCTACACCGCAGGGCCAGCCCCAGCATTTT. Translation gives CSARAPTPQGQPQHF.